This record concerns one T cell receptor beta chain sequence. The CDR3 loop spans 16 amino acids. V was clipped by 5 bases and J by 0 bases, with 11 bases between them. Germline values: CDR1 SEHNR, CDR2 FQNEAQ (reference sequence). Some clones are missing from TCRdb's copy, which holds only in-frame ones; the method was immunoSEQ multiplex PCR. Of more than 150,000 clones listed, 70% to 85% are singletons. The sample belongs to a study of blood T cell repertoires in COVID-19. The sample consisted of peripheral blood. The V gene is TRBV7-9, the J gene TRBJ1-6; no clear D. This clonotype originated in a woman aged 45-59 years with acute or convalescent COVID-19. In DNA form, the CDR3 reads TGTGCCAGCAGCCCCCGACAACACTCCTATAATTCACCCCTCCACTTT. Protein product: CASSPRQHSYNSPLHF.